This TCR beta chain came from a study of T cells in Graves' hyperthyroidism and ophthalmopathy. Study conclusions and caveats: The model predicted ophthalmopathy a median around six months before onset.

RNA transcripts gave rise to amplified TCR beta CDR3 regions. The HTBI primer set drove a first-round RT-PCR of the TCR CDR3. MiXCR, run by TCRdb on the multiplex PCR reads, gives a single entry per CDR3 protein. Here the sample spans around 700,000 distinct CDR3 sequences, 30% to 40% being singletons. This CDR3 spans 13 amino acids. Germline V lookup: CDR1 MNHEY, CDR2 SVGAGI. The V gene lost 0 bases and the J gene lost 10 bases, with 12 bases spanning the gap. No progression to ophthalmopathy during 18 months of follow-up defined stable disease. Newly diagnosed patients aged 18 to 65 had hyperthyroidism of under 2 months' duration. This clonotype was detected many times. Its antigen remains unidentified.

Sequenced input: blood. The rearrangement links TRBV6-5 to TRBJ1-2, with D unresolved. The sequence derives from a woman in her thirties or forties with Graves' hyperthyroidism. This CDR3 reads CASSYSPSIDYTF. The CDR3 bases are TGTGCCAGCAGTTACTCGCCCTCTATAGACTACACCTTC.